The clone carrying this T cell receptor beta chain was observed once. The data are from a study of blood T cell repertoires in COVID-19. For the study at large: In each case, the material was cDNA or gDNA derived from T cells, B-cell-depleted T cells, or PBMCs.

Two consecutive negative NP/OP PCR tests, clearance, or resolved symptoms defined Cohort 3 recovery. Produced via immunoSEQ multiplex PCR; TCRdb's table is partial and in-frame only. The sample has 450,000 to 500,000 clones; about nine tenths are singletons. The sequenced sample consisted of PBMCs or T cells enriched from blood (not recorded which). This clonotype was obtained from a woman between 18 and 30 years old who had recovered from COVID-19.

The CDR3 bases are TGTGCCAGCAGTCAAACCGGGCGGGCCGAGCAGTACTTC. Its protein is CASSQTGRAEQYF. V and J are TRBV27 and TRBJ2-7, with D perhaps matching TRBD2 (5 bases). The CDR3 totals 13 residues. Germline values: CDR1 MNHEY, CDR2 SMNVEV (reference sequence). V was clipped by 5 bases and J by 6 bases, with 14 bases between them.